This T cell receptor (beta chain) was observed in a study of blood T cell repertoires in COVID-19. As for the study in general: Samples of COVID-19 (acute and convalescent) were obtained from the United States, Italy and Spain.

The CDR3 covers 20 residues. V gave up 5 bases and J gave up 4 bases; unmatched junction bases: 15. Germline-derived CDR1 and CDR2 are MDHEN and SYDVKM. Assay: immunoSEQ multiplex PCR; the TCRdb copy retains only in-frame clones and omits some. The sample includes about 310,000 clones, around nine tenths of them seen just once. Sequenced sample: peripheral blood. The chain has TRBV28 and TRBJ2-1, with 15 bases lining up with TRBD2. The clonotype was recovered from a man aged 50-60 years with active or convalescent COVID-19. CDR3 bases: TGTGCCAGCAGTCCCCTCCCCGGGACTAGCGGGAGGTATGGGTACAATGAGCAGTTCTTC. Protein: CASSPLPGTSGRYGYNEQFF.